Listed below are T cell receptor beta chains from one sample, sequenced in a study of blood T cell repertoires in COVID-19. Profiled with immunoSEQ multiplex PCR; TCRdb holds only in-frame clones, not every one. The sample consists of a few hundred thousand clones, approximately 89% of them appearing once. The sample consisted of peripheral blood. The source is a woman in her 30s with COVID-19, enrolled during active disease. The CDR3 runs from the conserved cysteine through the conserved F or W. D genes are given only for firm matches. Only some rows state a clone size, as once, few, many or a class for expanded clones.

v_gene	d_gene	j_gene	abundance	CDR3aa	CDR3nt
TRBV6-5	NA	TRBJ1-4	NA	CASSYFRGTNEKLFF	TGTGCCAGCAGTTACTTCAGGGGTACTAATGAAAAACTGTTTTTT
TRBV9	TRBD2	TRBJ2-3	NA	CASSGRSGGLQSTDTQYF	TGTGCCAGCAGCGGTAGAAGCGGGGGGCTCCAGAGCACAGATACGCAGTATTTT
TRBV6-6	NA	TRBJ2-4	NA	CASSYTRDTIQYF	TGTGCCAGCAGTTACACTAGGGACACCATTCAGTACTTC
TRBV27	NA	TRBJ1-2	NA	CASSFVGSGGYTF	TGTGCCAGCAGTTTTGTGGGGAGTGGTGGCTACACCTTC
TRBV3-1/TRBV3-2	NA	TRBJ1-3	NA	CASSQGSVSSGNTIYF	TGTGCCAGCAGCCAAGGGTCGGTAAGCTCTGGAAACACCATATATTTT
TRBV19	TRBD1	TRBJ1-1	NA	CASSDRGMNTEAFF	TGTGCCAGTAGTGACAGGGGGATGAACACTGAAGCTTTCTTT
TRBV12-3/TRBV12-4	TRBD1	TRBJ1-5	NA	CASDRGHQPQHF	TGTGCCAGCGACAGGGGACACCAGCCCCAGCATTTT
TRBV4-1	NA	TRBJ2-2	once	CASSHLTGANTGELFF	TGCGCCAGCAGCCACCTGACAGGTGCGAACACCGGGGAGCTGTTTTTT
TRBV29-1	TRBD1	TRBJ1-2	NA	CSTETGGHGYTF	TGCAGCACTGAGACAGGGGGCCATGGCTACACCTTC
TRBV2	TRBD1	TRBJ1-2	NA	CASSGGGTGNYGYTF	TGTGCCAGCAGTGGGGGCGGGACAGGGAACTATGGCTACACCTTC
TRBV6-6	TRBD1	TRBJ1-1	NA	CASSSKQGEITEAFF	TGTGCCAGCAGTTCTAAACAGGGGGAGATCACTGAAGCTTTCTTT
TRBV5-4	NA	TRBJ1-2	NA	CASTPRGGLSGYTF	TGTGCCAGCACCCCCCGCGGAGGGCTAAGCGGCTACACCTTC
TRBV10-3	NA	TRBJ1-1	few	CAISESTGNTEAFF	TGTGCCATCAGTGAGTCGACGGGGAACACTGAAGCTTTCTTT